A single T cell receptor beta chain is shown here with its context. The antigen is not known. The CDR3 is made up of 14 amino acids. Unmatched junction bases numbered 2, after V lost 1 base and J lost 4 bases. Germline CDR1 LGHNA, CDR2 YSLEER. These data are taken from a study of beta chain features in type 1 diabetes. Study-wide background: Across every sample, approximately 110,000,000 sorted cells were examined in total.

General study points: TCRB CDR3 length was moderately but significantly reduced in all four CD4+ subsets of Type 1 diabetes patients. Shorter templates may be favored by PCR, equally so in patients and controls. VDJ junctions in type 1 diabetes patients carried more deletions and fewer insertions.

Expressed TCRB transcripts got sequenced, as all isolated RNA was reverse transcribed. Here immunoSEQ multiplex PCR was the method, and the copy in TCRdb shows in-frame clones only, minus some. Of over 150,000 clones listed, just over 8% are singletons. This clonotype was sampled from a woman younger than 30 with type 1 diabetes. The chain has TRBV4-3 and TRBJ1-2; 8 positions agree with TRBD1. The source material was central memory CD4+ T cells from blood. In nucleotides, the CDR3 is TGCGCCAGCAGCCAAGCGACAGGGGTCTATGGCTACACCTTC. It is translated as CASSQATGVYGYTF.